This T cell receptor beta chain was captured in a study of T cell responses to AZD1222 COVID-19 vaccine. Study observations and caveats: Close to half of all spike-specific TCRs reportedly target regions of the variants that are unmutated. The donor cohort was predominantly white British with a female majority, and clonal diversity may have been underestimated. Of the AZD1222 recipients, only 5 or 6 were seropositive at baseline. Repertoires were obtained solely post-peak T cell response.

Sequenced by immunoSEQ multiplex PCR; TCRdb stores in-frame clones only, minus some. The sample yields more than 80,000 clones, 85% to 90% seen once. Concerning this clone itself: No antigen is known for it.

Sequenced here: peripheral blood, sampled on day 0 of AZD1222 vaccination. This clonotype was sampled from an adult in good health.

The CDR3 loop is CASREPRQGSGYGYTF. CDR3 in DNA: TGTGCCAGCAGGGAACCCCGACAGGGCTCCGGCTATGGCTACACCTTC. The V call is TRBV6-6, the J call TRBJ1-2, with 7 bases lining up with TRBD1. This CDR3 spans 16 amino acids. After removal of 6 bases from V and 4 bases from J, the junction contained 14 bases not matched to a gene. The germline CDR1 and CDR2 sequences are MNHNY and SVGAGI (reference sequence).